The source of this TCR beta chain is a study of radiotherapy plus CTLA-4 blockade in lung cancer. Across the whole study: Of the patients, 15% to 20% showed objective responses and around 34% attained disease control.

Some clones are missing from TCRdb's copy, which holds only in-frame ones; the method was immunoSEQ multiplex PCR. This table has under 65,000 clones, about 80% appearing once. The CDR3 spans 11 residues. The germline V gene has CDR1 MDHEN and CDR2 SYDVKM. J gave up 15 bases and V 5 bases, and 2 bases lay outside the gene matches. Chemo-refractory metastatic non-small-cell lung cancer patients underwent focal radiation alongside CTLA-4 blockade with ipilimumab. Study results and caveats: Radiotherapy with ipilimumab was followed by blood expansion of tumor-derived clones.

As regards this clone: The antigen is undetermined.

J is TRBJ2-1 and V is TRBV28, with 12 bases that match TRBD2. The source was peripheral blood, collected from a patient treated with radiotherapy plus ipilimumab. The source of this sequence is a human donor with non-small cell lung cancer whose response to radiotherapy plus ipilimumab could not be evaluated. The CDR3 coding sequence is TGTGCCAGCAGTCTAGCGGGAGGGCTGTTCTTC. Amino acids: CASSLAGGLFF.